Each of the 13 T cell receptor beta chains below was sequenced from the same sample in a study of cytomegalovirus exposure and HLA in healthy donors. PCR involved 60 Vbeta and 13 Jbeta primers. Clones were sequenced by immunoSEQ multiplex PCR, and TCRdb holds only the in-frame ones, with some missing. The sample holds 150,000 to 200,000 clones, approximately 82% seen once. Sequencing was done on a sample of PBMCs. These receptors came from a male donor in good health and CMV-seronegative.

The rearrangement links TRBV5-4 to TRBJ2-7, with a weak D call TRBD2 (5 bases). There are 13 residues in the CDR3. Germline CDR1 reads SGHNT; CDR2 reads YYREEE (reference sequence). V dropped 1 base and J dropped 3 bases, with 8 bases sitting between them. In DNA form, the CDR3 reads TGTGCCAGCAGCTTGTACGGGGTCTACGAGCAGTACTTC. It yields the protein CASSLYGVYEQYF. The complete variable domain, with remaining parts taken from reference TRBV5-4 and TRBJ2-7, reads ETGVTQSPTHLIKTRGQQVTLRCSSQSGHNTVSWYQQALGQGPQFIFQYYREEENGRGNFPPRFSGLQFPNYSSELNVNALELDDSALYLCASSLYGVYEQYFGPGTRLTVT.

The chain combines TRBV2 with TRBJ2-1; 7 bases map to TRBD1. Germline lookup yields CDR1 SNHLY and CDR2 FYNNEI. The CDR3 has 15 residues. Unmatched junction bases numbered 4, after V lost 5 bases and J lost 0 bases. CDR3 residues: CASSPDRSSYNEQFF. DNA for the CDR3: TGTGCCAGCAGTCCGGACAGGAGCTCCTACAATGAGCAGTTCTTC.

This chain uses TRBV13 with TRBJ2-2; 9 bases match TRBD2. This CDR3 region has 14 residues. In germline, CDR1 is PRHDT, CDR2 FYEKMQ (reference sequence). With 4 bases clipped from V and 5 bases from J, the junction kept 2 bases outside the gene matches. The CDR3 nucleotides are TGTGCCAGCAGCTCGGGACTAGCTACCGGGGAGCTGTTTTTT. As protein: CASSSGLATGELFF.

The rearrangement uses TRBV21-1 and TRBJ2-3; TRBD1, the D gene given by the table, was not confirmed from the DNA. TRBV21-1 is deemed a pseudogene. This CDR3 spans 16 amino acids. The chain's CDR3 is CASSSPNRKVTDTQYF. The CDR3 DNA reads TGTGCCAGCAGCAGCCCTAACAGGAAAGTGACAGATACGCAGTATTTT.

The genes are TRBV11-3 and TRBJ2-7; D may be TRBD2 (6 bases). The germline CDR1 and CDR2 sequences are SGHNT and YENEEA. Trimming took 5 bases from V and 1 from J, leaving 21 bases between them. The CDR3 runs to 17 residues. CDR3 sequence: CASSPGAWPAGSYEQYF. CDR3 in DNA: TGTGCCAGCAGCCCCGGGGCTTGGCCCGCGGGGTCCTACGAGCAGTACTTC.

CDR3: CASSAGQIYGYTF. CDR3 nucleotides: TGTGCCAGCAGTGCCGGACAGATCTATGGCTACACCTTC. V gene TRBV28 combines with J gene TRBJ1-2; D is possibly TRBD1 (6 bases). Trimming shortened V by 5 bases and J by 4 bases, and 11 bases separated the two germline ends. Germline CDR1 MDHEN, CDR2 SYDVKM. The CDR3 length is 13 residues.

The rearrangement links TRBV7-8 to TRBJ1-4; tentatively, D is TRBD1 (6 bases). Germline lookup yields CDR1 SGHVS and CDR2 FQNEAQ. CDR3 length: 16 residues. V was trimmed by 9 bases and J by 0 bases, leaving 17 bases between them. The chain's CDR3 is CASAPDRYATNEKLFF. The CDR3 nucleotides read TGTGCCAGTGCCCCGGACAGATATGCAACTAATGAAAAACTGTTTTTT.

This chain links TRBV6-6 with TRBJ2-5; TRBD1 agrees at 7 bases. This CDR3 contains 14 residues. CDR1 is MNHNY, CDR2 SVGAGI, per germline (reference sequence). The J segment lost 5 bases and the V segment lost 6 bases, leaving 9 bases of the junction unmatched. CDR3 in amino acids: CASSRDGDSETQYF. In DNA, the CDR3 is TGTGCCAGCAGCCGCGACGGGGACAGTGAGACCCAGTACTTC.

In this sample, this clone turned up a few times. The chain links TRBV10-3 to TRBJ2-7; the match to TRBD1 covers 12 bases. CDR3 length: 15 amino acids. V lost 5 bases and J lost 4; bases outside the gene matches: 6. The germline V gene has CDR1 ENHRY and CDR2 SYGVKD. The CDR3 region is CAISTGTGGLYEQYF. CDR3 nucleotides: TGTGCCATCAGTACCGGGACAGGGGGCTTGTACGAGCAGTACTTC.

DNA for the CDR3: TGTGCCAGCAGCCAAGAGTTAGCGGGAGTCTACGAGCAGTACTTC. It specifies CASSQELAGVYEQYF. This sequence joins TRBV4-2 and TRBJ2-7; the match to TRBD2 covers 9 bases. CDR3 length equals 15 residues. V shed 0 bases and J 3 bases; nucleotides not matched to a gene: 3. Germline lookup yields CDR1 LGHNA and CDR2 YNFKEQ.

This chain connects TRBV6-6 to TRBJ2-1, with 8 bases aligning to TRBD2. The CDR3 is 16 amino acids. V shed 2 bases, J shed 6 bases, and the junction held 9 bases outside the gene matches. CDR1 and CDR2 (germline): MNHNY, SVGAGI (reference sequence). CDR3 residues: CASSYLSGTRSNEQFF. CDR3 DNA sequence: TGTGCCAGCAGTTACCTATCCGGGACTAGAAGCAATGAGCAGTTCTTC.

The CDR3 DNA is TGCGCCAGCAGCACCGGACAGGGGGCGGGAGAGACCCAGTACTTC. As protein: CASSTGQGAGETQYF. V is TRBV5-1 and J is TRBJ2-5; 11 positions agree with TRBD1. Looked up from germline, CDR1 is SGHRS and CDR2 is YFSETQ. The CDR3 extends over 15 amino acids. J gave up 4 bases and V 4 bases, and 6 bases lay outside the gene matches.

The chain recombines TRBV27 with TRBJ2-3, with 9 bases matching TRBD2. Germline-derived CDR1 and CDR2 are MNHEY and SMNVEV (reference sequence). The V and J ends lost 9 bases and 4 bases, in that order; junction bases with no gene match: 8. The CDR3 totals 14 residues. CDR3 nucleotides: TGTGCCAGTTCGAGGAGCGGGAGGCCAGATACGCAGTATTTT. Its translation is CASSRSGRPDTQYF.